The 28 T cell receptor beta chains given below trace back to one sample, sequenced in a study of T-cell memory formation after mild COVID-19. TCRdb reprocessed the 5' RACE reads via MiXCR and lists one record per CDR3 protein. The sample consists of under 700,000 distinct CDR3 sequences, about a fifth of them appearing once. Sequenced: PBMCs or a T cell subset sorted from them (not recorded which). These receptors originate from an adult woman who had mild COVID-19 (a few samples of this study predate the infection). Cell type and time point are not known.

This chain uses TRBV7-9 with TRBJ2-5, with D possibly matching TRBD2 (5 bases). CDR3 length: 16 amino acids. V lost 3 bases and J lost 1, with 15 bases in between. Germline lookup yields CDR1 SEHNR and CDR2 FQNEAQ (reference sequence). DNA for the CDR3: TGTGCCAGCAGCTTTTCCCGAGGACTGCGCCAAGAGACCCAGTACTTC. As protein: CASSFSRGLRQETQYF.

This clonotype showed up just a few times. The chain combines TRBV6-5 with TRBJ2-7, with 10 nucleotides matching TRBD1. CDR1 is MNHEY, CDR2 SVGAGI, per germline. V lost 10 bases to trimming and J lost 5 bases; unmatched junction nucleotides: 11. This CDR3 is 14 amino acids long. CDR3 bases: TGTGCCACTTCACGGGGACAGGGGCTCCACGAGCAGTACTTC. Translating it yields CATSRGQGLHEQYF.

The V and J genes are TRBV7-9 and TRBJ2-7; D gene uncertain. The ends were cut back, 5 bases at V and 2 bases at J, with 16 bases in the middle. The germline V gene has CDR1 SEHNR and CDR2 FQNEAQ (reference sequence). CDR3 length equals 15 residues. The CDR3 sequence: CASSRSWSPPYEQYF. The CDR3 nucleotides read TGTGCCAGCAGCCGCTCATGGAGTCCTCCCTACGAGCAGTACTTC.

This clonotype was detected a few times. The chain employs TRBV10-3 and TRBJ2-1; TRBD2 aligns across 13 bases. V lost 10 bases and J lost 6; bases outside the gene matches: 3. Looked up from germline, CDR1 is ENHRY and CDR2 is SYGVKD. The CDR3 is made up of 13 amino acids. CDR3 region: CATGLAGVNEQFF. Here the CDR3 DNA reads TGTGCCACCGGACTAGCGGGAGTCAATGAGCAGTTCTTC.

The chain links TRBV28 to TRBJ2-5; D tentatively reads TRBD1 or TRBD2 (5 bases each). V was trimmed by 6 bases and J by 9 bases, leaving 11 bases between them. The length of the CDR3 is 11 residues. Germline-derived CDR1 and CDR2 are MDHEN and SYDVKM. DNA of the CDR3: TGTGCCAGCAGCCTAGGGACGGCCCAGTACTTC. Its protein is CASSLGTAQYF.

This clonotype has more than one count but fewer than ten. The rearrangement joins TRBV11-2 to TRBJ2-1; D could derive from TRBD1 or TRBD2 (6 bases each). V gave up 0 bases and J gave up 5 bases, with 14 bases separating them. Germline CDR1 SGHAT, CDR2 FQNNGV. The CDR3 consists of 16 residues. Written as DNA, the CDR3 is TGTGCCAGCAGCTTAGATCGAAGGGGGGAAAACAATGAGCAGTTCTTC. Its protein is CASSLDRRGENNEQFF.

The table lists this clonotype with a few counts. The CDR3 sequence: CASSARDGRNTDTQYF. Written as DNA, the CDR3 is TGTGCCAGCAGCGCTAGGGACGGTCGCAACACAGATACGCAGTATTTT. The chain couples TRBV7-9 to TRBJ2-3; either TRBD1 or TRBD2 may supply D (5 bases each). The germline CDR1 and CDR2 sequences are SEHNR and FQNEAQ (reference sequence). This CDR3 is built from 16 residues. The V gene lost 5 bases and the J gene lost 2 bases, with 17 bases spanning the gap.

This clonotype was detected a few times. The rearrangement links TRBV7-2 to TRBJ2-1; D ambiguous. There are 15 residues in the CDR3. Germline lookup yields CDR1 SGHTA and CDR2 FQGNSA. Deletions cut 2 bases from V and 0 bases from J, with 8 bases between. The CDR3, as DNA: TGTGCCAGCAGCTTAAGGCCACGCTCCTACAATGAGCAGTTCTTC. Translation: CASSLRPRSYNEQFF.

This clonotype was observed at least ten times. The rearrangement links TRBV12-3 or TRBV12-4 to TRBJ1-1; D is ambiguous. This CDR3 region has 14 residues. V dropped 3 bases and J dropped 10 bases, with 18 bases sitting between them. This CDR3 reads CASSFDNLAGRAFF. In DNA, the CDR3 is TGTGCCAGCAGTTTCGACAATTTGGCGGGGAGAGCTTTCTTT.

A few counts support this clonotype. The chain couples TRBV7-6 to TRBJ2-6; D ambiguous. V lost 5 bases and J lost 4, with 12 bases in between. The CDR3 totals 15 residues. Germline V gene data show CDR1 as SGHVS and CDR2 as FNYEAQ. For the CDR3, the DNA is TGTGCCAGCAGCCCCCGTACTTCCGGGGCCAACGTCCTGACTTTC. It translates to CASSPRTSGANVLTF.

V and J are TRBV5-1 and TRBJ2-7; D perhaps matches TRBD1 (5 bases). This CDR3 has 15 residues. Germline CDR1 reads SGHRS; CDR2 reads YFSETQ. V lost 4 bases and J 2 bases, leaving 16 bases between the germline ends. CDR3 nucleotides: TGCGCCAGCAGCCCAGACAGCATTACAGCCTACGAGCAGTACTTC. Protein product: CASSPDSITAYEQYF.

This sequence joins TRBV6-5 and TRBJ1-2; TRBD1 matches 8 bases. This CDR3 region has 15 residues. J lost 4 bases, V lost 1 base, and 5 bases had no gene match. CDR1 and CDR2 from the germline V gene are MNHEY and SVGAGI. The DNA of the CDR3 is TGTGCCAGCAGTTACTTGGGACAGGAGGTCTATGGCTACACCTTC. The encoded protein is CASSYLGQEVYGYTF.

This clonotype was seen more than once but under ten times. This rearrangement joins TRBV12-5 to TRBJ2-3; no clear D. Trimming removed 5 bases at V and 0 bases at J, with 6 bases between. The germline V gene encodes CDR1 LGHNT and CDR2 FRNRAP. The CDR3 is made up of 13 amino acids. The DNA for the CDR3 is TGTGCTAGTGGTGCGGACAGCACAGATACGCAGTATTTT. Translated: CASGADSTDTQYF.

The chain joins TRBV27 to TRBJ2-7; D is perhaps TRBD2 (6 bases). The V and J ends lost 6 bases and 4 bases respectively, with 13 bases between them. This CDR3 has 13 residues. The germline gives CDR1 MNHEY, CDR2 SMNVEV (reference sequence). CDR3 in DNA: TGTGCCAGCAGAGGGATCGGGAGATACGAGCAGTACTTC. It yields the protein CASRGIGRYEQYF.

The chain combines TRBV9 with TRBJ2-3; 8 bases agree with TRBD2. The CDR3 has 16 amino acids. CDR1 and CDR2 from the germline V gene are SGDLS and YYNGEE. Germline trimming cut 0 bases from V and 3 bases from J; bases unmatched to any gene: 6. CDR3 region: CASSVETGGPTDTQYF. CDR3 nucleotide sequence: TGTGCCAGCAGCGTAGAGACGGGGGGGCCGACAGATACGCAGTATTTT.

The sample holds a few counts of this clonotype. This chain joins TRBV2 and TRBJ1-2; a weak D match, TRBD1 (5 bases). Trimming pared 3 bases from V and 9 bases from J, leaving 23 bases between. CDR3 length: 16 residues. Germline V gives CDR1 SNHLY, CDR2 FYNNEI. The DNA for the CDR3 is TGTGCCAGCAGTGATACAGATCAACTTCCTATGGACAGCTACACCTTC. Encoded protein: CASSDTDQLPMDSYTF.

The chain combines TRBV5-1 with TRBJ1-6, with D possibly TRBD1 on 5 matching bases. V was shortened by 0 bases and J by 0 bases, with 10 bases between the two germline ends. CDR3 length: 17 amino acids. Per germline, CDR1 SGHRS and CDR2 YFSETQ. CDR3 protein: CASSLELGASYNSPLHF. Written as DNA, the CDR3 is TGCGCCAGCAGCTTGGAACTCGGGGCCTCCTATAATTCACCCCTCCACTTT. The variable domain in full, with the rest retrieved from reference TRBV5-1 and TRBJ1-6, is KAGVTQTPRYLIKTRGQQVTLSCSPISGHRSVSWYQQTPGQGLQFLFEYFSETQRNKGNFPGRFSGRQFSNSRSEMNVSTLELGDSALYLCASSLELGASYNSPLHFGNGTRLTVT.

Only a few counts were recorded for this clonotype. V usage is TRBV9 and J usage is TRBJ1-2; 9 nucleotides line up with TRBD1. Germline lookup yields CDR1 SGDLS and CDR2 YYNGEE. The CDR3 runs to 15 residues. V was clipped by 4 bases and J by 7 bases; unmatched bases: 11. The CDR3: CASSPSTGGASGYTF. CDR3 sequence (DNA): TGTGCCAGCAGCCCCTCAACAGGGGGCGCGAGTGGCTACACCTTC.

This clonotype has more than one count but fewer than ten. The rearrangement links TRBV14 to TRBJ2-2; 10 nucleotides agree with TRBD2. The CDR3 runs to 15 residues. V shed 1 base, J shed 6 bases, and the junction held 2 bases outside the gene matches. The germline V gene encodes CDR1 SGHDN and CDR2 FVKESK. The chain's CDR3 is CASSQALAGAGELFF. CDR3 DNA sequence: TGTGCCAGCAGCCAAGCCCTAGCGGGAGCCGGGGAGCTGTTTTTT.

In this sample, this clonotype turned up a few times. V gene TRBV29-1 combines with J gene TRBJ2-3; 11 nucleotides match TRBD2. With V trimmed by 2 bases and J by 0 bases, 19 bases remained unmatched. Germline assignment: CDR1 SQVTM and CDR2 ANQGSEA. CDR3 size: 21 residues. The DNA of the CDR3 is TGCAGCGTTGAAATTCCAATCGGGACTAGCGGCTCAGATTTCAGCACAGATACGCAGTATTTT. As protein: CSVEIPIGTSGSDFSTDTQYF.

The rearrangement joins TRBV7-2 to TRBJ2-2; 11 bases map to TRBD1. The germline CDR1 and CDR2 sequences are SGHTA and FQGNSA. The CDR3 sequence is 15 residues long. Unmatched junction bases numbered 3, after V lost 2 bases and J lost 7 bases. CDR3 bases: TGTGCCAGCAGCTTAAGGACAGGGGGCCTCGGGGAGCTGTTTTTT. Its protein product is CASSLRTGGLGELFF. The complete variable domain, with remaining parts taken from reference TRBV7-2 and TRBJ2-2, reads GAGVSQSPSNKVTEKGKDVELRCDPISGHTALYWYRQSLGQGLEFLIYFQGNSAPDKSGLPSDRFSAERTGGSVSTLTIQRTQQEDSAVYLCASSLRTGGLGELFFGEGSRLTVL.

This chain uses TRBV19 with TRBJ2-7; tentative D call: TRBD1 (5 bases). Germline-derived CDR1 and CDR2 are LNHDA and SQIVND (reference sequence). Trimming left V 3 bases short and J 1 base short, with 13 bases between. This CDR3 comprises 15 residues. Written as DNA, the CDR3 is TGTGCCAGTAGTATGGGTGACAGCGTATCCTACGAGCAGTACTTC. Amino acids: CASSMGDSVSYEQYF.

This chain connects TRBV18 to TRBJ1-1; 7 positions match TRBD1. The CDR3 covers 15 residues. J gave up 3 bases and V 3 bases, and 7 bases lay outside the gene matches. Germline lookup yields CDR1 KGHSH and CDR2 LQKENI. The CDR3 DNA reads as TGTGCCAGCTCACCGCTCTTAGGGACAGACACTGAAGCTTTCTTT. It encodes CASSPLLGTDTEAFF.

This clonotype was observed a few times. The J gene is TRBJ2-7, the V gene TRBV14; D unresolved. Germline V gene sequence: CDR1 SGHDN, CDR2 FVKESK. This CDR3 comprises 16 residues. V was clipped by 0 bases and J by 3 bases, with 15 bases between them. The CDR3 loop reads CASSQDRINSYYEQYF. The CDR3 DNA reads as TGTGCCAGCAGCCAAGATCGGATCAATTCCTACTACGAGCAGTACTTC.

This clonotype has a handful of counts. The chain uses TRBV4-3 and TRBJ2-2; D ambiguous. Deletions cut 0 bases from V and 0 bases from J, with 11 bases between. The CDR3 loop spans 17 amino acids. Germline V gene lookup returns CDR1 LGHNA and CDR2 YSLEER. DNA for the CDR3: TGCGCCAGCAGCCAAGACGGTCCGGGCTCGAACACCGGGGAGCTGTTTTTT. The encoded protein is CASSQDGPGSNTGELFF.

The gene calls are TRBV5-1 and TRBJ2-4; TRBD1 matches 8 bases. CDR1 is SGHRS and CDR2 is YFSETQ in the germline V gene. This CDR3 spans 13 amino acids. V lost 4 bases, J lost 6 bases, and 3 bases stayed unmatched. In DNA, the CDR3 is TGCGCCAGCAGCGAGACAGGGGCAAACATTCAGTACTTC. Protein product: CASSETGANIQYF. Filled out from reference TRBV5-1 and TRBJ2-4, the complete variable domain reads KAGVTQTPRYLIKTRGQQVTLSCSPISGHRSVSWYQQTPGQGLQFLFEYFSETQRNKGNFPGRFSGRQFSNSRSEMNVSTLELGDSALYLCASSETGANIQYFGAGTRLSVL.

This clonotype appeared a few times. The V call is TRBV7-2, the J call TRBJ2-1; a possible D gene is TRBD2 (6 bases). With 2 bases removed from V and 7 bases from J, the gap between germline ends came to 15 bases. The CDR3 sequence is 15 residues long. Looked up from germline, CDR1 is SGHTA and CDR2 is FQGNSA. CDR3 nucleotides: TGTGCCAGCAGCTTAATGATGGGAGGTGTAAATGAGCAGTTCTTC. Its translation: CASSLMMGGVNEQFF.

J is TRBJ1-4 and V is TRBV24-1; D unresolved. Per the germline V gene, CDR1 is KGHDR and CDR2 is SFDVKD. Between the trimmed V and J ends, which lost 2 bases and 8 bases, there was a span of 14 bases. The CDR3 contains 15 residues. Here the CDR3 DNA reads TGTGCCACCAGTGATTCGAGTCGGGGAGGCGAAAAACTGTTTTTT. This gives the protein CATSDSSRGGEKLFF.